These T cell receptor beta chains were read from a single sample in a study of PD-L1 blockade in urothelial cancer. The data were produced by immunoSEQ multiplex PCR, yet TCRdb's version contains in-frame clones alone and is incomplete. The sample consists of about 95,000 clones, over 75% of them appearing once. Material: PBMCs, obtained around atezolizumab (anti-PD-L1) treatment. The receptors derive from a man between 60 and 70 years old with urothelial cancer. Each CDR3 is given with its conserved first and last residue. The D gene is left open where the match is weak. The size entry is marked missing in some rows and otherwise reads once, few, many or a size class.

j_call v_call d_call clone_size cdr3_nt cdr3_aa
TRBJ2-2 TRBV5-6 TRBD2 . TGTGCCAGCAGCTTGTTTAGCGGGGGGGCCGGTGTCGGGGAGCTGTTTTTT CASSLFSGGAGVGELFF
TRBJ2-2 TRBV6-5 TRBD1 once TGTGCCAGCAGTCGACAGGGGTTTAGAACCGGGGAGCTGTTTTTT CASSRQGFRTGELFF
TRBJ2-5 TRBV10-2 TRBD2 . TGCGCCACTTCGACTAGCGGGAGCGAAGAGACCCAGTACTTC CATSTSGSEETQYF
TRBJ1-6 TRBV9 TRBD1 . TGTGCCAGCAGCGATGGACAGGGCAATAATTCACCCCTCCACTTT CASSDGQGNNSPLHF
TRBJ1-2 TRBV11-2 TRBD1 . TGTGCCAGCTCTCGGGAGGGGGCCAACTATGGCTACACCTTC CASSREGANYGYTF
TRBJ1-1 TRBV19 TRBD1 . TGTGCCAGTAGTGCCTCCAAACAGGGGGCTGAAGCTTTCTTT CASSASKQGAEAFF
TRBJ2-1 TRBV28 TRBD1 . TGTGCCAGCAGTTTCGCCTCGACAGGGAATGAGCAGTTCTTC CASSFASTGNEQFF
TRBJ2-3 TRBV11-2 . . TGTGCCAGCAGCTTAGGGGCAGGGGTCGCAGATACGCAGTATTTT CASSLGAGVADTQYF
TRBJ2-2 TRBV4-1 . . TGCGCCAGCAGCCATTTGGGCACAGGGATCCAGACCGGGGAGCTGTTTTTT CASSHLGTGIQTGELFF
TRBJ2-3 TRBV7-2 . . TGTGCCAGCAGCTCCAGGGAAAAAGATACGCAGTATTTT CASSSREKDTQYF
TRBJ1-2 TRBV5-4 TRBD1 . TGTGCCAGCAGCCTACCGACAGGGTGGGATGTTAACTATGGCTACACCTTC CASSLPTGWDVNYGYTF
TRBJ2-7 TRBV27 . . TGTGCCAGCAGTTTCGGTCAGGGTTACGAGCAGTACTTC CASSFGQGYEQYF
TRBJ2-1 TRBV6-4 TRBD2 . TGTGCCAGCAGTCCGGGACTAGCGGGAGTTGAGCAGTTCTTC CASSPGLAGVEQFF
TRBJ2-7 TRBV4-2 TRBD1 once TGTGCCAGCAGCCAAGATGGGCAGGGGGCAGGGGAGCAGTACTTC CASSQDGQGAGEQYF
TRBJ1-5 TRBV28 . . TGTGCCAGCAGTTTCGACAAGAGTAGGCCCCAGCATTTT CASSFDKSRPQHF
TRBJ2-1 TRBV5-4 . once TGTGCCAGCAGAGTTGGGGGAGGGGGCTCCTACAATGAGCAGTTCTTC CASRVGGGGSYNEQFF
TRBJ2-1 TRBV5-4 TRBD2 . TGTGCCAGCAGCTCTAGTAGCGGGGGGGTCGCGTACAATGAGCAGTTCTTC CASSSSSGGVAYNEQFF
TRBJ1-2 TRBV5-4 TRBD1 . TGTGCCAGCAGTTCCGGGACAGGGGGCTTCCAACCATATGGCTACACCTTC CASSSGTGGFQPYGYTF
TRBJ2-1 TRBV7-2 TRBD2 once TGTGCCAGCAGCCCATGGACTAGCGGGGGCTATGAGCAGTTCTTC CASSPWTSGGYEQFF
TRBJ1-5 TRBV5-5 . . TGTGCCAGCAGCTTGGCGTCCGATCAGCCCCAGCATTTT CASSLASDQPQHF
TRBJ1-3 TRBV29-1 . . TGCAGCGTTCTGAGCTCTGGAAACACCATATATTTT CSVLSSGNTIYF
TRBJ2-7 TRBV28 TRBD2 . TGTGCCAGCAGCCCAGGGACTAGGAACTACGAGCAGTACTTC CASSPGTRNYEQYF
TRBJ2-7 TRBV4-3 . . TGCGCCAGCAGCCAAGATTGGGGGGGGGCTTACGAGCAGTACTTC CASSQDWGGAYEQYF
TRBJ2-7 TRBV28 . . TGTGCCAGCGGGGGGTCTAGCGTGAGCTCCTACGAGCAGTACTTC CASGGSSVSSYEQYF
TRBJ2-7 TRBV5-1 TRBD2 . TGCGCCAGCAGCTTACTAGCGGGAGCGGGCGAGCAGTACTTC CASSLLAGAGEQYF
TRBJ1-1 TRBV7-6 . . TGTGCCAGCAGCTTAGGGGAGGGGGGATCGAACACTGAAGCTTTCTTT CASSLGEGGSNTEAFF
TRBJ1-3 TRBV7-9 . . TGTGCCAGCACCTGGAGCACCGGAAACACCATATATTTT CASTWSTGNTIYF
TRBJ2-5 TRBV10-3 . once TGTGCCATCAGTGACGGGTTGCCAGGCGCGGGGCAAGAGACCCAGTACTTC CAISDGLPGAGQETQYF
TRBJ2-2 TRBV29-1 . few TGCAGCGTTAGTAGAGCCTCACCTGAGTTCGGGGAGCTGTTTTTT CSVSRASPEFGELFF
TRBJ2-7 TRBV28 . . TGTGCCAGCAGTCCCTCTTATGACACCCACGAGCAGTACTTC CASSPSYDTHEQYF